The TCR beta chain described here comes from a study of blood T cell repertoires in COVID-19 (dated by TCRdb to 2019 to 2021). About the full investigation: Samples covering the acute and convalescent phases of COVID-19 were provided by collaborators in the United States, Italy and Spain. The samples were drawn from two sources: the first 160 participants of the ongoing ImmuneRACE study, and approximately 1,300 subjects contributed by 6 global collaborators. HLA class I and class II types, where available, came from metadata supplied by the sample provider rather than from assay-based typing. The dataset comprised deeply sampled blood TCRbeta repertoires from subjects exposed to, actively infected with, or recovered from COVID-19. The material from the prospective study consisted of cDNA or gDNA derived from T cells, B-cell-depleted T cells, or PBMCs. Nearly every sample came with metadata listing a de-identified subject ID, COVID-19 status, age in years and sex. The repertoires were released in a freely available public database intended as a resource for research on the immune response to SARS-CoV-2. Beyond this particular receptor, the publication reports: Clinical and demographic metadata were provided uncurated, with the amount varying by source and participant.

V lost 2 bases and J lost 0 bases, and the count of bases not matched to a germline gene is 8. CDR1 and CDR2, per the germline V gene, are KGHSH and LQKENI. The CDR3, cysteine through phenylalanine, is 18 amino acids long. Of the read, only the CDR3 DNA is kept; its 54 bases are in frame from base 1. One collaborating source in Seattle enrolled patients while the patients were actively infected and followed the patients over time throughout the course of disease. Each collaborating institution followed its own protocols to collect whole blood in K2EDTA tubes. Collaborator samples were shipped for TCRbeta analysis as frozen whole blood, isolated PBMCs, or DNA extracted from either sample type. This clone was detected only a few times. The clone's antigen remains unknown. No base quality values were provided; no much bigger clone lies one nucleotide off. The immunoSEQ Assay, a bias-controlled multiplex PCR, was used to amplify TCRbeta CDR3 regions from genomic DNA. In the original analysis: The number of nucleated cells in each sample was estimated by amplification of reference gene primers within the assay. To quantify the absolute abundance of each unique TCRbeta CDR3 rearrangement, sequence reads were collapsed and filtered. For each sample, productive Simpson clonality was calculated as the square root of Simpson's diversity index over productive rearrangements. TCRdb mirrors the immuneACCESS table, restricted to in-frame sequences. Some clones are absent from its copies; in checked studies, under half trace to an unresolved V gene, and the reason for the others is unknown. The V and J calls and clone size are taken from that table; D and trimming were inferred from the DNA. The sample contains about 410,000 clones, roughly 90% of them found a single time. Jointly, the top ten make up 1.5% to 1.8% of the sample.

The clonotype was recovered from a woman aged 40 to 50 with COVID-19, enrolled during active disease. The source material was peripheral blood. The chain employs TRBV18 and TRBJ1-4; 8 bases in the middle match TRBD1. This receptor has the CDR3 CASSPATGGRTTNEKLFF. The sequenced DNA: TGTGCCAGCTCACCAGCAACAGGGGGACGGACAACTAATGAAAAACTGTTTTTT.